The clone carrying this T cell receptor (beta chain) appeared many times. Its antigen is as yet unknown. These data come from a study of T cells in Graves' hyperthyroidism and ophthalmopathy. Whole-study findings and limits: Researchers report that a 13 V-J model separated ophthalmopathy from stable hyperthyroidism.

Patients with uncontrolled infections, other autoimmune diseases, pregnancy or lactation were excluded. The PBMCs were sourced from fresh peripheral blood (about 10 ml). TCR beta CDR3 regions were amplified from RNA transcripts. HTBI primers were the set used in a first-round RT-PCR of the TCR CDR3. TCRdb independently ran MiXCR on the multiplex PCR reads; one entry per CDR3 protein. Of more than 500,000 distinct CDR3 sequences listed, roughly 15% are singletons. The CDR3 is made up of 11 amino acids. Trimming removed 4 bases from V and 4 bases from J, with 2 bases in between. Germline values: CDR1 MNHEY, CDR2 SMNVEV (reference sequence).

The sequencing sample was made of blood. The rearrangement joins TRBV27 to TRBJ2-4, with unresolved D. This sequence originates from a woman in her thirties or forties with Graves' ophthalmopathy. The CDR3 nucleotides read TGTGCCAGCAGTTCGAAAAACATTCAGTACTTC. It translates to CASSSKNIQYF.